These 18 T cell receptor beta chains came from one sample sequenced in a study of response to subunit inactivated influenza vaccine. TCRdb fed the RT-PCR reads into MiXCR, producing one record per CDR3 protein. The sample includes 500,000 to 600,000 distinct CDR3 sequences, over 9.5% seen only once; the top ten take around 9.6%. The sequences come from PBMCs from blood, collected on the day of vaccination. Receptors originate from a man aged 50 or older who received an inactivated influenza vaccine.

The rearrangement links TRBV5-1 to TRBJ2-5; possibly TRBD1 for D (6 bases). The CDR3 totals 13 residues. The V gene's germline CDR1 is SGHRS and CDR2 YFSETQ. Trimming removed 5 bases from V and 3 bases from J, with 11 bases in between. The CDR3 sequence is CASRTGWEETQYF. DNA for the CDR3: TGCGCCAGCAGAACAGGGTGGGAAGAGACCCAGTACTTC.

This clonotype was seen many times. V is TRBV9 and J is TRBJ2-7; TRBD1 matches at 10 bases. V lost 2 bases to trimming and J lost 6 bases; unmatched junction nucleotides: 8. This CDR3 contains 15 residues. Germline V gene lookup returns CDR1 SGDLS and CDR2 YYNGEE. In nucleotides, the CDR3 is TGTGCCAGCAGCGTGGGGCCGGGACAGGGGTTCGAGCAGTACTTC. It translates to CASSVGPGQGFEQYF.

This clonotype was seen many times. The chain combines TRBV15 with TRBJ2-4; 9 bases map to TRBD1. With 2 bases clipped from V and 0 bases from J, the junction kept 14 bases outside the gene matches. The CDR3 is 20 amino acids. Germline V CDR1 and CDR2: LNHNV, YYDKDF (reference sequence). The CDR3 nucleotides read TGTGCCACCAGCAGATCAAGGACAGGGGCCAGCATTCTAGCCAAAAACATTCAGTACTTC. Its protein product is CATSRSRTGASILAKNIQYF.

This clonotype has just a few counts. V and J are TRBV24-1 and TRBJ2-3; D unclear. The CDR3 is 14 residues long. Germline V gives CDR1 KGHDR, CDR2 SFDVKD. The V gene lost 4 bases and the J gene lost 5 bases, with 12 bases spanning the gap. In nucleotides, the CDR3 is TGTGCCACCAGTGACGACATCAGAGGAGATACGCAGTATTTT. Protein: CATSDDIRGDTQYF.

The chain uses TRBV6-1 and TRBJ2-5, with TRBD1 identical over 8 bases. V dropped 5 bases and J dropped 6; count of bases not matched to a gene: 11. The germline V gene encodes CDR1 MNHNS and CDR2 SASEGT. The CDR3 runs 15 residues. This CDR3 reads CASSPQLDRAKTQYF. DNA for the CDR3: TGTGCCAGCAGTCCCCAATTGGACAGGGCCAAGACCCAGTACTTC.

CDR3 nucleotides: TGCAGCGTTGAGGTCCAGGGGGGCACTGAAGCTTTCTTT. Translated: CSVEVQGGTEAFF. The V call is TRBV29-1, the J call TRBJ1-1; 7 positions match TRBD1. The germline gives CDR1 SQVTM, CDR2 ANQGSEA. V trimming: 3 bases; J trimming: 4 bases; junction bases outside the gene matches: 5. The CDR3 length is 13 residues. The variable domain in full, with the rest retrieved from reference TRBV29-1 and TRBJ1-1, is SAVISQKPSRDICQRGTSLTIQCQVDSQVTMMFWYRQQPGQSLTLIATANQGSEATYESGFVIDKFPISRPNLTFSTLTVSNMSPEDSSIYLCSVEVQGGTEAFFGQGTRLTVV.

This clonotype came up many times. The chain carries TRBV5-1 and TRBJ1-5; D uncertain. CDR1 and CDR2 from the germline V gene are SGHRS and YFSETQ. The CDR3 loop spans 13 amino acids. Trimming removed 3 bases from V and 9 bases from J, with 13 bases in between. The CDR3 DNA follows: TGCGCCAGCAGCTATGAGGAGGGATGGCCCCAGCATTTT. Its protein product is CASSYEEGWPQHF.

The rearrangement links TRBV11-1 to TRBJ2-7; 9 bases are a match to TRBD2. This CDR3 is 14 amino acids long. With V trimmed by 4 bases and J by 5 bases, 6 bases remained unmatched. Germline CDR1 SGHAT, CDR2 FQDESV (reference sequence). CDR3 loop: CASSSLIAGDEQYF. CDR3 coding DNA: TGTGCCAGCAGCTCTCTGATAGCGGGGGACGAGCAGTACTTC. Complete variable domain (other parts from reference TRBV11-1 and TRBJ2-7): EAEVAQSPRYKITEKSQAVAFWCDPISGHATLYWYRQILGQGPELLVQFQDESVVDDSQLPKDRFSAERLKGVDSTLKIQPAELGDSAMYLCASSSLIAGDEQYFGPGTRLTVT.

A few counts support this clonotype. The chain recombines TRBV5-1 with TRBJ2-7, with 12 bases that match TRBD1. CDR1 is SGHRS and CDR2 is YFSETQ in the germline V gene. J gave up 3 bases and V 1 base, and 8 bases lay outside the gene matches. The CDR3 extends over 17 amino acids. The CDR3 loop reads CASSLPAGQGAVYEQYF. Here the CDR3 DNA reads TGCGCCAGCAGCTTGCCGGCGGGACAGGGGGCGGTCTACGAGCAGTACTTC.

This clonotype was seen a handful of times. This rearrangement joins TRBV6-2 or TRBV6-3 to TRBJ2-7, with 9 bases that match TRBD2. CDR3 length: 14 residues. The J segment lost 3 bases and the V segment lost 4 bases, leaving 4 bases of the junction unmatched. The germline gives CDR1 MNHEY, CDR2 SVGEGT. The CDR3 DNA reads TGTGCCAGCAGTTCGACTAGCGGACTCTACGAGCAGTACTTC. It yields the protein CASSSTSGLYEQYF.

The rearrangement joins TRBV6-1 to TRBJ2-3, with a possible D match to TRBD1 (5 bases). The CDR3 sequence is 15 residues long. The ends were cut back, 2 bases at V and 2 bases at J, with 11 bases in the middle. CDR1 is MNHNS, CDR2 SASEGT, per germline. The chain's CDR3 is CASSERHGATDTQYF. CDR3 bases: TGTGCCAGCAGTGAACGTCATGGGGCCACAGATACGCAGTATTTT.

The DNA of the CDR3 is TGTGCCAGCAGCCCTACCCGACAGGGGGCTAGAGAGACCCAGTACTTC. It encodes CASSPTRQGARETQYF. The chain uses TRBV7-9 and TRBJ2-5, with TRBD1 matching 10 bases. This CDR3 is built from 16 residues. V was pared by 5 bases and J by 4 bases, with 10 bases of the junction left unmatched. In germline, CDR1 is SEHNR, CDR2 FQNEAQ (reference sequence).

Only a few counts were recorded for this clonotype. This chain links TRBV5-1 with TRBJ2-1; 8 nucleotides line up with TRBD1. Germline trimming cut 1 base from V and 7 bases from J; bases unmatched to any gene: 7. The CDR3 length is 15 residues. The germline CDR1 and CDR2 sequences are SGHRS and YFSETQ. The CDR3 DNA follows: TGCGCCAGCAGCTTGCAAGTGACAGGGGTTAATGAGCAGTTCTTC. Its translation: CASSLQVTGVNEQFF.

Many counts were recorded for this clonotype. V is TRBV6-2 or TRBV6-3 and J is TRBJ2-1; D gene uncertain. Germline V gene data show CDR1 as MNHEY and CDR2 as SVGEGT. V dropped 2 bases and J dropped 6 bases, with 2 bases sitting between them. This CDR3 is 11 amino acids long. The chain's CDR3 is CASSYSNEQFF. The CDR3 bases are TGTGCCAGCAGTTACAGCAATGAGCAGTTCTTC.

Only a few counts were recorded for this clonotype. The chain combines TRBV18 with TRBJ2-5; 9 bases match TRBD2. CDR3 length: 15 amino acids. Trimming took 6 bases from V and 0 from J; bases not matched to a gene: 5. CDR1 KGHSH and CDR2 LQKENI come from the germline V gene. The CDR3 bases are TGTGCCAGCTCTGGGGCTAGCGGGAACCAAGAGACCCAGTACTTC. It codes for CASSGASGNQETQYF. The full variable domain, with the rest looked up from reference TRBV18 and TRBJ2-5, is NAGVMQNPRHLVRRRGQEARLRCSPMKGHSHVYWYRQLPEEGLKFMVYLQKENIIDESGMPKERFSAEFPKEGPSILRIQQVVRGDSAAYFCASSGASGNQETQYFGPGTRLLVL.

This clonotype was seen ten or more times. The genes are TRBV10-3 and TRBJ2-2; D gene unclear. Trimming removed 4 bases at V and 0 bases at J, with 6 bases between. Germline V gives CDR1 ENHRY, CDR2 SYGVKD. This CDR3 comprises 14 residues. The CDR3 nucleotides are TGTGCCATCAGTGGGAAAGCGAACACCGGGGAGCTGTTTTTT. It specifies CAISGKANTGELFF.

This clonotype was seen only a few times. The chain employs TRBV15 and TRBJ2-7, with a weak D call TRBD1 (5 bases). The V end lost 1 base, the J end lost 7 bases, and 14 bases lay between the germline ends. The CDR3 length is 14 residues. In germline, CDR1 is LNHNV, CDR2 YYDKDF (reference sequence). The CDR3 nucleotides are TGTGCCACCAGCAGAGTTCTCCAGGGCGATGAGCAGTACTTC. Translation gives CATSRVLQGDEQYF.

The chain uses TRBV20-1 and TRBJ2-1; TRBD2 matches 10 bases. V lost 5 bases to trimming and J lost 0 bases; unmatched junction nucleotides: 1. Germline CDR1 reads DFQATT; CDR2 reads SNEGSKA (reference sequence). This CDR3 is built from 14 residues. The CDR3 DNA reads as TGCAGTGCTCAGCGGGAGGGCTCCTACAATGAGCAGTTCTTC. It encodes CSAQREGSYNEQFF.